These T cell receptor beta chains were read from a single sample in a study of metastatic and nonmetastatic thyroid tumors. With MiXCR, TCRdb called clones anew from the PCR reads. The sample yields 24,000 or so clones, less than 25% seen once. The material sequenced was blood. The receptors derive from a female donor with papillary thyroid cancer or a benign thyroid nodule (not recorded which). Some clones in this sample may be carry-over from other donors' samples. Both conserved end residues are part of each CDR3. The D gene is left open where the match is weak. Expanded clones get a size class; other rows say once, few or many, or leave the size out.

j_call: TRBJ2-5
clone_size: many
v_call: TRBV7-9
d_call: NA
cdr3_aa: CASSPLPYGTDQETQYF
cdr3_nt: TGTGCCAGCAGCCCATTACCTTACGGGACGGATCAAGAGACCCAGTACTTC

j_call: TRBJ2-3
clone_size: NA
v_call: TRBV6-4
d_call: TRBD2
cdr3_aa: CASSVTSGGADTQYF
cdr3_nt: TGTGCCAGCAGTGTGACTAGCGGGGGGGCAGATACGCAGTATTTT

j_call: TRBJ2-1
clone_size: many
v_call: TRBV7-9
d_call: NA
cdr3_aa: CASSATSGTYYNEQFF
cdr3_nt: TGTGCCAGCAGCGCCACCTCCGGGACATACTACAATGAGCAGTTCTTC

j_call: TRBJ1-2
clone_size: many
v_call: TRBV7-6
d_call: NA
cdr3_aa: CASSLSSLTNYGYTF
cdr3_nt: TGTGCCAGCAGCCTCTCAAGTTTGACTAACTATGGCTACACCTTC

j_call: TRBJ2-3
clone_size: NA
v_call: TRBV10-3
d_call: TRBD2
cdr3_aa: CASGGGTADKQYF
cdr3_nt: TGTGCCTCCGGGGGGGGCACCGCAGATAAGCAGTATTTT

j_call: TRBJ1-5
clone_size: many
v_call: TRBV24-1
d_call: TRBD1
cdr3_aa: CATSDPPGDRGNNQPQHF
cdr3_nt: TGTGCCACCAGTGATCCTCCGGGGGACAGGGGCAACAATCAGCCCCAGCATTTT

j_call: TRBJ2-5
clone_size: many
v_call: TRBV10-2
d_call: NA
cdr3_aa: CASSEDGTQYF
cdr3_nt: TGCGCCAGCAGTGAAGACGGGACCCAGTACTTC

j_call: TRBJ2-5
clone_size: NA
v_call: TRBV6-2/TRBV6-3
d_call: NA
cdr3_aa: CASSPTITVGGEAQYF
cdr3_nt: TGTGCCAGCAGCCCTACTATAACGGTCGGAGGGGAGGCCCAGTACTTC

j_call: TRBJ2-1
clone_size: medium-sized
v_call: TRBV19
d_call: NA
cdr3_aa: CASSDYPSYNEQFF
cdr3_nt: TGTGCCAGTAGCGACTATCCCTCATACAATGAGCAGTTCTTC

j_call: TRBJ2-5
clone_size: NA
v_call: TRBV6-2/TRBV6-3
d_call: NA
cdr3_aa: CASSYSWGEQETQYF
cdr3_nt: TGTGCCAGCAGTTACTCGTGGGGAGAGCAAGAGACCCAGTACTTC

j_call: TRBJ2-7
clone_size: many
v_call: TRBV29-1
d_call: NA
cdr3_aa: CSVGTPERVEQYF
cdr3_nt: TGCAGCGTTGGGACCCCTGAGCGGGTCGAGCAGTACTTC

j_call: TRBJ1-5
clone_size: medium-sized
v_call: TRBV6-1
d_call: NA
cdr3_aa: CASKEGGNQPQHF
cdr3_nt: TGTGCCAGCAAGGAAGGCGGCAATCAGCCCCAGCATTTT

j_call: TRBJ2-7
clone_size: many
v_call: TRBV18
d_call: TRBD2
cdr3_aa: CASSPTMGGGYEQYF
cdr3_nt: TGTGCCAGCTCCCCGACAATGGGCGGGGGCTACGAGCAGTACTTC

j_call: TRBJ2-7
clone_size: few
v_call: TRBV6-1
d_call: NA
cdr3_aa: CAILGGGLSYEQYF
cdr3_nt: TGTGCCATCCTAGGGGGGGGGCTCAGCTACGAGCAGTACTTC

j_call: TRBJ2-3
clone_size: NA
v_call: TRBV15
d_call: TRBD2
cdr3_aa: CATSRGCDGTSGRTDTQYF
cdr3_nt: TGTGCCACCAGCAGAGGTTGTGATGGGACTAGCGGGAGGACGGATACGCAGTATTTT

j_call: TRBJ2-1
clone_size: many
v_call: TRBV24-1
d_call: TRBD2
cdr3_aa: CATSEGGAGGLNEQFF
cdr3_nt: TGTGCCACCAGTGAGGGGGGAGCGGGAGGTCTAAATGAGCAGTTCTTC

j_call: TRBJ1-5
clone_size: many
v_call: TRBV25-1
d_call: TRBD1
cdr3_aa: CASSPRTGGRNQPQHF
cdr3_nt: TGTGCCAGCAGTCCTCGGACAGGTGGTCGGAATCAGCCCCAGCATTTT

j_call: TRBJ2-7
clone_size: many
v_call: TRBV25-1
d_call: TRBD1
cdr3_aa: CAGSVGQGNEQYF
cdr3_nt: TGTGCCGGCAGTGTCGGACAGGGGAACGAGCAGTACTTC

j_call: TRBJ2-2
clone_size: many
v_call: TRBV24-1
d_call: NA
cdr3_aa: CATTARGTNGELFF
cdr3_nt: TGTGCCACCACAGCGAGGGGGACGAACGGGGAGCTGTTTTTT

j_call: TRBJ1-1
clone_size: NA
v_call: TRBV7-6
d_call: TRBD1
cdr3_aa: CASSPMTGLATEAFF
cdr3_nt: TGTGCCAGCAGCCCGATGACAGGGTTGGCCACTGAAGCTTTCTTT

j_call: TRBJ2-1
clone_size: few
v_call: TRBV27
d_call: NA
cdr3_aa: CASKGAAVTRVEQFF
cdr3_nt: TGTGCCAGCAAGGGAGCGGCCGTGACCCGTGTTGAGCAGTTCTTC

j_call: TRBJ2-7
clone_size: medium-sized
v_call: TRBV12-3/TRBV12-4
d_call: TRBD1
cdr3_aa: CASSHGTAYEQYF
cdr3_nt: TGTGCCAGCAGTCACGGGACAGCTTACGAGCAGTACTTC

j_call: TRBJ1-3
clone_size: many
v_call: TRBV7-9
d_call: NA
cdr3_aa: CASSSPARGGNTIYF
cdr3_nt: TGTGCCAGCAGCTCCCCGGCCAGGGGTGGAAACACCATATATTTT

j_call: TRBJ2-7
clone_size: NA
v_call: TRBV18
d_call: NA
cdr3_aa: CASSPVTGWEQYF
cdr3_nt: TGTGCCAGCTCACCCGTTACTGGATGGGAGCAGTACTTC

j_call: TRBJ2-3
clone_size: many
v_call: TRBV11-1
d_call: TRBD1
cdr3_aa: CASSSGGPAQDTQYF
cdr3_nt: TGTGCCAGCAGCTCAGGGGGTCCGGCGCAGGATACGCAGTATTTT

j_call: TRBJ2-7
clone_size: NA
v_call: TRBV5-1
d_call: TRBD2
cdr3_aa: CASTISGRASEQYF
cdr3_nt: TGCGCCAGCACCATAAGCGGGAGGGCCTCCGAGCAGTACTTC

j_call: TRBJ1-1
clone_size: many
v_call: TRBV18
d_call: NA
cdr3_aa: CASSPGLGNTEAFF
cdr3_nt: TGTGCCAGCTCACCGGGATTGGGGAACACTGAAGCTTTCTTT

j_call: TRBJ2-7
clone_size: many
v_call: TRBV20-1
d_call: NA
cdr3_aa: CSARVNGKVNYEQYF
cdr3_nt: TGCAGTGCTAGAGTGAATGGAAAGGTCAACTACGAGCAGTACTTC

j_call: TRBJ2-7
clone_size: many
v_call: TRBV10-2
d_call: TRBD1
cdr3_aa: CASSEFGQGVVGDREEQYF
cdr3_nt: TGCGCCAGCAGTGAGTTTGGGCAGGGGGTCGTGGGGGATCGAGAGGAGCAGTACTTC

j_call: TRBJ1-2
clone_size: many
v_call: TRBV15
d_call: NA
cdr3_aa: CATSRDLAGYGYTF
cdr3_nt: TGTGCCACCAGCAGAGATCTTGCAGGGTATGGCTACACCTTC

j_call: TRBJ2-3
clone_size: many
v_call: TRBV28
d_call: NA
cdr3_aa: CASMPPRADTQYF
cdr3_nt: TGTGCCAGCATGCCCCCGAGGGCAGATACGCAGTATTTT

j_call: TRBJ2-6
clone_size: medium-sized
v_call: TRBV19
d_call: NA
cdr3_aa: CASTTPGPANVLTF
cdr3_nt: TGTGCCAGTACAACCCCCGGGCCGGCCAACGTCCTGACTTTC

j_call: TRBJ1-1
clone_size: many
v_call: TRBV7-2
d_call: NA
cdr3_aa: CASSPPGEGSTEAFF
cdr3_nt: TGTGCCAGCAGCCCTCCGGGGGAGGGAAGCACTGAAGCTTTCTTT

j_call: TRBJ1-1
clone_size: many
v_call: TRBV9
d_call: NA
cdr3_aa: CASGGLNTEAFF
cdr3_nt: TGTGCCAGCGGGGGACTGAACACTGAAGCTTTCTTT

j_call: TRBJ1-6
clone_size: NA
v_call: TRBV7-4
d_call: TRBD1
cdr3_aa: CASSPTGQVESPLHF
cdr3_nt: TGTGCCAGCAGCCCTACCGGACAGGTTGAGTCACCCCTCCACTTT

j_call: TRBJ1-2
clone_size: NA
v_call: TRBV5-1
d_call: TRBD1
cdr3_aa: CASIAGTESPYGHTF
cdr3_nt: TGCGCCAGCATCGCCGGGACAGAGTCTCCCTATGGCCACACCTTC

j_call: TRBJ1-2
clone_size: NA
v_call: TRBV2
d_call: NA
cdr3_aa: CASTDSSGYYGYTF
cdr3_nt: TGTGCCAGCACTGATTCCTCGGGTTACTATGGCTACACCTTC

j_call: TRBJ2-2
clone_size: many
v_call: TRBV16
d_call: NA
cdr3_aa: CASSHQEPANTGELFF
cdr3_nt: TGTGCCAGCAGCCATCAGGAACCCGCGAACACCGGGGAGCTGTTTTTT

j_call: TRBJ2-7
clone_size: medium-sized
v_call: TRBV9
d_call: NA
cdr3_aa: CASSVEGTGYEQYF
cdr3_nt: TGTGCCAGCAGCGTAGAAGGGACCGGTTACGAGCAGTACTTC

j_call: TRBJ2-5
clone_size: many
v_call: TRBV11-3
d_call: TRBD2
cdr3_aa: CASSLETGAGGETQYF
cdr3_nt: TGTGCCAGCAGCTTAGAAACGGGAGCGGGGGGAGAGACCCAGTACTTC

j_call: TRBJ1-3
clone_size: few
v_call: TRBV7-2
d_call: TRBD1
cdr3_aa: CASSFGTGAGNTIYF
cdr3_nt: TGTGCCAGCAGCTTTGGGACAGGGGCTGGAAACACCATATATTTT

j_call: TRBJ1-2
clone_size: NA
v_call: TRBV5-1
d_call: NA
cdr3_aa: CACSPGLWVGNYGYTF
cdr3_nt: TGCGCCTGCAGCCCGGGACTGTGGGTTGGTAACTATGGCTACACCTTC

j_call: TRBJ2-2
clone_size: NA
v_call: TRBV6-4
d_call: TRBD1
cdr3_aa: CVSSDFGQGNTWELFF
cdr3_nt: TGTGTCAGCAGTGACTTTGGACAGGGGAACACCTGGGAGCTGTTTTTT

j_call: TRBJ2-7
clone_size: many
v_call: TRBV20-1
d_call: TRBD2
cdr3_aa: CSARDPTSGRGAYEQYF
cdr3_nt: TGCAGTGCTAGAGATCCGACTAGCGGGAGGGGAGCATACGAGCAGTACTTC

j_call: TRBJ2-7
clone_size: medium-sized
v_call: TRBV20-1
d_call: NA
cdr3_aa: CSAALPGEQYF
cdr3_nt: TGCAGTGCTGCTCTACCCGGAGAGCAGTACTTC

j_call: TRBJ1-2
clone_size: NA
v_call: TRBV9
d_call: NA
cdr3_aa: CASCPSRGGYGSTF
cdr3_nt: TGTGCCAGCTGCCCTAGTAGGGGAGGATATGGCTCCACCTTC

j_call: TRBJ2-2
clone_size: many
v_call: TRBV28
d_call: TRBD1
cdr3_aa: CASRSGQGSTGELFF
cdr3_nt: TGTGCCAGCAGGTCGGGACAGGGGTCCACCGGGGAGCTGTTTTTT

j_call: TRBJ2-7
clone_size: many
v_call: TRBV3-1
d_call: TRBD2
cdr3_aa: CASSLSSGSSYEQYF
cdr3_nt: TGTGCCAGCAGCCTCTCTAGCGGGAGCTCCTACGAGCAGTACTTC

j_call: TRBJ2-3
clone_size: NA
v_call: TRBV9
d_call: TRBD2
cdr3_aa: CASSLSGLEADTQYF
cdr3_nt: TGTGCCAGCAGCTTATCGGGACTAGAGGCGGATACGCAGTATTTT

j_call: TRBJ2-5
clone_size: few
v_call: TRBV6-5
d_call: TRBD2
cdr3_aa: CASSYRGGRRQETQYF
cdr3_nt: TGTGCCAGCAGTTATAGAGGCGGGAGAAGGCAAGAGACCCAGTACTTC

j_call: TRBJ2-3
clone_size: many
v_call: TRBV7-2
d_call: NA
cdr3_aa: CASSPSRKDTQYF
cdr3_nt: TGTGCCAGCAGTCCGTCAAGGAAAGATACGCAGTATTTT

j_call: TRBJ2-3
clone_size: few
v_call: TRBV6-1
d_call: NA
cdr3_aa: CASSTATDPDTQYF
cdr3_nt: TGTGCCAGCAGTACCGCCACAGATCCGGATACTCAGTATTTT

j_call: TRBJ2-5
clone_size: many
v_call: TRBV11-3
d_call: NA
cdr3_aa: CASSGLGETQYF
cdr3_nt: TGTGCCAGCTCGGGACTTGGGGAGACCCAGTACTTC

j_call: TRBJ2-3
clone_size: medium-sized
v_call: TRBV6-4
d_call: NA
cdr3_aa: CASSESEGKDTQYF
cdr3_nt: TGTGCCAGCAGTGAGTCGGAGGGGAAAGATACGCAGTATTTT

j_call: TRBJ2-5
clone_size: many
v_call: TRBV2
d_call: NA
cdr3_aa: CASSEGETQYF
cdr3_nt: TGTGCCAGCAGTGAGGGTGAGACCCAGTACTTC

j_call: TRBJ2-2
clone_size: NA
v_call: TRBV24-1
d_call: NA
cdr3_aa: CATSPWDTTSNTGELFF
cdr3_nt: TGTGCCACCAGTCCTTGGGACACCACCTCGAACACCGGGGAGCTGTTTTTT

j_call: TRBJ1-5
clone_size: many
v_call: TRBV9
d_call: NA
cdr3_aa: CASSVTGVGNQPQHF
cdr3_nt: TGTGCCAGCAGCGTAACTGGCGTGGGCAATCAGCCCCAGCATTTT

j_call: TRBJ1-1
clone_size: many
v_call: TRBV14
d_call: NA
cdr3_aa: CASSTYRKTEAFF
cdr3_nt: TGTGCCAGCAGCACCTACAGAAAAACTGAAGCTTTCTTT